This passage covers 26 T cell receptor beta chains from one sample sequenced in a study of OX40 agonist ivuxolimab in advanced cancers. Sequenced by immunoSEQ multiplex PCR; TCRdb stores in-frame clones only, minus some. The sample has fewer than 85,000 clones, 86% seen once; the top ten hold 2%. The sequencing here drew on CD4+ or CD8+ T cells sorted from blood, taken in a trial of the OX40 agonist ivuxolimab. The source is an adult with an advanced solid tumor such as melanoma, head and neck, liver or kidney cancer.

This chain uses TRBV28 with TRBJ2-1; D is perhaps TRBD1 or TRBD2 (5 bases each). The CDR3 has 16 amino acids. The germline gives CDR1 MDHEN, CDR2 SYDVKM. Trimming shortened V by 7 bases and J by 0 bases, and 16 bases separated the two germline ends. The CDR3 region has the DNA TGTGCCAGCACTACGAGGGACCGAGGCTCCTACAATGAGCAGTTCTTC. Translation gives CASTTRDRGSYNEQFF.

V gene TRBV5-1 combines with J gene TRBJ1-5; D unclear. The CDR3 contains 14 residues. CDR1 and CDR2 from the germline V gene are SGHRS and YFSETQ. V was cut by 4 bases and J by 9 bases, with 17 bases left in between. This chain's CDR3 is CASSPEGGRSPQHF. CDR3 bases: TGCGCCAGCAGCCCCGAGGGAGGGCGATCGCCCCAGCATTTT. The full variable domain, rest sourced from reference TRBV5-1 and TRBJ1-5, is KAGVTQTPRYLIKTRGQQVTLSCSPISGHRSVSWYQQTPGQGLQFLFEYFSETQRNKGNFPGRFSGRQFSNSRSEMNVSTLELGDSALYLCASSPEGGRSPQHFGDGTRLSIL.

This sequence joins TRBV29-1 and TRBJ2-4; maybe TRBD1 (5 bases). V was cut by 7 bases and J by 0 bases, with 10 bases left in between. Germline assignment: CDR1 SQVTM and CDR2 ANQGSEA. This CDR3 region has 13 residues. CDR3 DNA sequence: TGCAGCGCGACGGACATAGCCAAAAACATTCAGTACTTC. Protein: CSATDIAKNIQYF.

V gene TRBV7-3 combines with J gene TRBJ2-3, with 10 bases identical to TRBD2. This CDR3 has 16 residues. V gave up 4 bases and J gave up 5 bases; unmatched junction bases: 9. CDR1 is SGHTA and CDR2 is FQGTGA in the germline V gene. CDR3 sequence reads: CASSYVAGGGGDTQYF. CDR3 DNA sequence: TGTGCCAGCAGCTACGTAGCGGGGGGCGGAGGAGATACGCAGTATTTT. Full variable domain (missing parts from reference TRBV7-3 and TRBJ2-3): GAGVSQTPSNKVTEKGKYVELRCDPISGHTALYWYRQSLGQGPEFLIYFQGTGAADDSGLPNDRFFAVRPEGSVSTLKIQRTERGDSAVYLCASSYVAGGGGDTQYFGPGTRLTVL.

The chain employs TRBV2 and TRBJ2-7; unclear D gene. Trimming removed 3 bases at V and 4 bases at J, with 7 bases between. The germline CDR1 and CDR2 sequences are SNHLY and FYNNEI. The CDR3 consists of 12 residues. CDR3 loop: CASSEGGYEQYF. DNA for the CDR3: TGTGCCAGCAGTGAGGGTGGGTACGAGCAGTACTTC.

This clone was picked up one time. J is TRBJ2-1 and V is TRBV6-4; 10 nucleotides agree with TRBD1. CDR1 is MRHNA, CDR2 SNTAGT, per germline. This CDR3 contains 13 residues. V was clipped by 6 bases and J by 7 bases; unmatched bases: 3. The CDR3 DNA reads as TGTGCCAGCAGCGAGGACAGGGGGAATGAGCAGTTCTTC. This encodes CASSEDRGNEQFF.

This rearrangement joins TRBV6-1 to TRBJ1-1; 8 bases agree with TRBD1. Germline lookup yields CDR1 MNHNS and CDR2 SASEGT. CDR3 length equals 15 residues. With V trimmed by 7 bases and J by 5 bases, 12 bases remained unmatched. The CDR3 DNA reads TGTGCCAGCACCAACATCGGACAGGGTAGGACTGAAGCTTTCTTT. This translates into CASTNIGQGRTEAFF.

This clone came up a few times. The chain couples TRBV29-1 to TRBJ1-5, with no clear D. This CDR3 region has 13 residues. The germline gives CDR1 SQVTM, CDR2 ANQGSEA. V was shortened by 1 base and J by 10 bases, with 14 bases between the two germline ends. CDR3 bases: TGCAGCGTTGAAGTGCTGGGAGACGGACCCCAGCATTTT. It codes for CSVEVLGDGPQHF.

The chain is built from TRBV2 and TRBJ1-1; D remains unclear. V lost 6 bases and J 0 bases, leaving 11 bases between the germline ends. Germline loops: CDR1 SNHLY, CDR2 FYNNEI. This CDR3 has 14 residues. The CDR3 here is CASRDGIMNTEAFF. In DNA form, the CDR3 reads TGTGCCAGCAGGGACGGGATCATGAACACTGAAGCTTTCTTT.

This chain connects TRBV6-5 to TRBJ1-1; 9 positions match TRBD1. This CDR3 spans 14 amino acids. The germline V gene encodes CDR1 MNHEY and CDR2 SVGAGI. With 0 bases clipped from V and 7 bases from J, the junction kept 3 bases outside the gene matches. As DNA, the CDR3 is TGTGCCAGCAGTTACTCGAGACAGGGGGGTGAAGCTTTCTTT. It encodes CASSYSRQGGEAFF.

The chain is built from TRBV7-8 and TRBJ1-3; D is unclear. The CDR3 runs to 12 residues. V was shortened by 4 bases and J by 4 bases, with 5 bases between the two germline ends. Germline CDR1 is SGHVS and CDR2 is FQNEAQ. The chain's CDR3 is CASSSRGNTIYF. CDR3 nucleotide sequence: TGTGCCAGCAGCTCCCGAGGAAACACCATATATTTT.

The chain links TRBV28 to TRBJ1-5; D remains unclear. The CDR3 spans 15 residues. Trimming removed 1 base from V and 1 base from J, with 8 bases in between. Germline V gene data show CDR1 as MDHEN and CDR2 as SYDVKM. The DNA for the CDR3 is TGTGCCAGCAGTTTATTCGGGTTCAGCAATCAGCCCCAGCATTTT. Translating it yields CASSLFGFSNQPQHF. The entire variable domain, with the rest obtained from reference TRBV28 and TRBJ1-5, is as follows: DVKVTQSSRYLVKRTGEKVFLECVQDMDHENMFWYRQDPGLGLRLIYFSYDVKMKEKGDIPEGYSVSREKKERFSLILESASTNQTSMYLCASSLFGFSNQPQHFGDGTRLSIL.

The rearrangement uses TRBV18 and TRBJ1-1; D not resolved. Trimming cost V 7 bases and J 7 bases, with 19 bases left between them. The CDR3 is 14 residues long. The germline V gene encodes CDR1 KGHSH and CDR2 LQKENI. In nucleotides, the CDR3 is TGTGCCAGCTTCACAATAACCAAACGGATTGAAGCTTTCTTT. This encodes CASFTITKRIEAFF.

The rearrangement links TRBV2 to TRBJ1-4; the D is unclear. CDR1 SNHLY and CDR2 FYNNEI come from the germline V gene. CDR3 length equals 13 residues. V was shortened by 6 bases and J by 4 bases, with 9 bases between the two germline ends. The DNA for the CDR3 is TGTGCCAGCAGGGACGGGAATAATGAAAAACTGTTTTTT. Translation gives CASRDGNNEKLFF. Drawing the rest from reference TRBV2 and TRBJ1-4, the complete variable domain is EPEVTQTPSHQVTQMGQEVILRCVPISNHLYFYWYRQILGQKVEFLVSFYNNEISEKSEIFDDQFSVERPDGSNFTLKIRSTKLEDSAMYFCASRDGNNEKLFFGSGTQLSVL.

The chain links TRBV7-8 to TRBJ2-2; TRBD1 matches 7 bases. J was trimmed by 4 bases and V by 5 bases; bases with no gene match: 10. Germline CDR1 is SGHVS and CDR2 is FQNEAQ. The CDR3 has 16 residues. The CDR3 loop is CASSPLPTGSTGELFF. In DNA form, the CDR3 reads TGTGCCAGCAGCCCGTTACCGACAGGGAGCACCGGGGAGCTGTTTTTT.

The V gene is TRBV28, the J gene TRBJ1-5, with D possibly TRBD1 on 5 matching bases. The CDR3 length is 15 residues. CDR1 MDHEN and CDR2 SYDVKM come from the germline V gene. Between the trimmed V and J ends, which lost 10 bases and 6 bases, there was a span of 22 bases. In DNA form, the CDR3 reads TGTGCCATCACTATCTCCGGCAGGGTGGGTCAGCCCCAGCATTTT. It translates to CAITISGRVGQPQHF.

The chain employs TRBV7-3 and TRBJ1-5; tentatively, D is TRBD1 (5 bases). Trimming left V 2 bases short and J 4 bases short, with 18 bases between. The CDR3 runs 17 residues. Germline V gives CDR1 SGHTA, CDR2 FQGTGA. The DNA of the CDR3 is TGTGCCAGCAGCTTAGGGGCTCTCGGTCCAGGGAATCAGCCCCAGCATTTT. Amino acids: CASSLGALGPGNQPQHF.

The J gene is TRBJ1-5, the V gene TRBV7-2; 7 nucleotides match TRBD1. This CDR3 comprises 13 residues. The germline gives CDR1 SGHTA, CDR2 FQGNSA. The V gene end was trimmed by 5 bases and the J gene end by 5 bases; junction bases not matched to a gene: 3. The CDR3 is CASSADRDQPQHF. The CDR3 DNA reads TGTGCCAGCAGCGCAGACAGGGATCAGCCCCAGCATTTT.

Only a few counts were recorded for this clone. V and J are TRBV7-6 and TRBJ1-1; no reliable D call. The V end lost 8 bases, the J end lost 0 bases, and 10 bases lay between the germline ends. CDR3 length: 13 residues. In germline, CDR1 is SGHVS, CDR2 FNYEAQ. CDR3 nucleotide sequence: TGTGCCAGCGCGGCAGACCTGAACACTGAAGCTTTCTTT. It is translated as CASAADLNTEAFF.

V and J are TRBV28 and TRBJ1-3; perhaps TRBD1 as D (6 bases). The germline V gene has CDR1 MDHEN and CDR2 SYDVKM. The CDR3 covers 18 residues. V gave up 3 bases and J gave up 0 bases, with 18 bases separating them. Written as DNA, the CDR3 is TGTGCCAGCAGTTTTGCGGGTCGCGGGGGCCTCTCTGGAAACACCATATATTTT. This gives the protein CASSFAGRGGLSGNTIYF. The whole variable domain, filled in from reference TRBV28 and TRBJ1-3, reads DVKVTQSSRYLVKRTGEKVFLECVQDMDHENMFWYRQDPGLGLRLIYFSYDVKMKEKGDIPEGYSVSREKKERFSLILESASTNQTSMYLCASSFAGRGGLSGNTIYFGEGSWLTVV.

This chain uses TRBV6-1 with TRBJ2-3; D is possibly TRBD2 (7 bases). V shed 1 base and J shed 5 bases, with 13 bases lying between them. CDR3 length: 15 residues. Per germline, CDR1 MNHNS and CDR2 SASEGT. The CDR3 region has the DNA TGTGCCAGCAGTGAAGGGGTCGGGGGGCTAGATACGCAGTATTTT. The encoded protein is CASSEGVGGLDTQYF.

The gene calls are TRBV9 and TRBJ1-2, with D hard to call. The germline V gene has CDR1 SGDLS and CDR2 YYNGEE. There are 14 residues in the CDR3. V lost 2 bases and J lost 6, with 14 bases in between. This CDR3 reads CASSVTTQSDGYTF. CDR3 DNA sequence: TGTGCCAGCAGCGTCACGACGCAGTCCGATGGCTACACCTTC.

The V call is TRBV5-4, the J call TRBJ2-7; D is undetermined. Trimming took 2 bases from V and 3 from J, leaving 6 bases between them. CDR3 length equals 12 residues. The germline gives CDR1 SGHNT, CDR2 YYREEE (reference sequence). The CDR3 reads CASSFDNYEQYF. The CDR3 coding sequence is TGTGCCAGCAGCTTCGACAACTACGAGCAGTACTTC.

V usage is TRBV29-1 and J usage is TRBJ2-5; 12 bases map to TRBD2. Germline values: CDR1 SQVTM, CDR2 ANQGSEA. With 4 bases clipped from V and 5 bases from J, the junction kept 8 bases outside the gene matches. This CDR3 comprises 15 residues. Here the CDR3 DNA reads TGCAGCGTTGCCCCTAGCGGGGGGGCCGCGGAGACCCAGTACTTC. Translation gives CSVAPSGGAAETQYF.

V is TRBV2 and J is TRBJ2-7; D is uncertain. Trimming removed 8 bases from V and 0 bases from J, with 14 bases in between. CDR3 length: 14 amino acids. Looked up from germline, CDR1 is SNHLY and CDR2 is FYNNEI. Written as DNA, the CDR3 is TGTGCCAGCTTCACGGCGGTAGACTCCTACGAGCAGTACTTC. As protein: CASFTAVDSYEQYF.

This chain uses TRBV5-4 with TRBJ1-5, with unresolved D. Germline CDR1 is SGHNT and CDR2 is YYREEE (reference sequence). Trimming removed 4 bases at V and 6 bases at J, with 17 bases between. The CDR3 sequence is 15 residues long. This chain's CDR3 is CASSHGGGVSQPQHF. CDR3 DNA sequence: TGTGCCAGCAGCCATGGCGGCGGTGTTTCTCAGCCCCAGCATTTT.